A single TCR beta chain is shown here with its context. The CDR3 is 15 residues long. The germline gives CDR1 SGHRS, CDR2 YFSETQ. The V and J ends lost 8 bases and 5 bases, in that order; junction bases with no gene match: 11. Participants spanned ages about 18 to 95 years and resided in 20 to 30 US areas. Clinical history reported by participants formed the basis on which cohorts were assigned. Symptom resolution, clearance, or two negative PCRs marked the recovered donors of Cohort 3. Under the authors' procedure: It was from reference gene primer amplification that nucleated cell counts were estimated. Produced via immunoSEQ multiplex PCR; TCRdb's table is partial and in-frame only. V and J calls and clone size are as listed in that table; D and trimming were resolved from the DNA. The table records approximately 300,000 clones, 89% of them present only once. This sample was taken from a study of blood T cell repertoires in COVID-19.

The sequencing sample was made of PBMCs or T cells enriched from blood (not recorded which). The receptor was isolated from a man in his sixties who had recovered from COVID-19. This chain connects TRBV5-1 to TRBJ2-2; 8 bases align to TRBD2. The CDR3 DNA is TGCGCCAGTGACTTTGGGCTAGCGGGTACCGGGGAGCTGTTTTTT. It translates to CASDFGLAGTGELFF.